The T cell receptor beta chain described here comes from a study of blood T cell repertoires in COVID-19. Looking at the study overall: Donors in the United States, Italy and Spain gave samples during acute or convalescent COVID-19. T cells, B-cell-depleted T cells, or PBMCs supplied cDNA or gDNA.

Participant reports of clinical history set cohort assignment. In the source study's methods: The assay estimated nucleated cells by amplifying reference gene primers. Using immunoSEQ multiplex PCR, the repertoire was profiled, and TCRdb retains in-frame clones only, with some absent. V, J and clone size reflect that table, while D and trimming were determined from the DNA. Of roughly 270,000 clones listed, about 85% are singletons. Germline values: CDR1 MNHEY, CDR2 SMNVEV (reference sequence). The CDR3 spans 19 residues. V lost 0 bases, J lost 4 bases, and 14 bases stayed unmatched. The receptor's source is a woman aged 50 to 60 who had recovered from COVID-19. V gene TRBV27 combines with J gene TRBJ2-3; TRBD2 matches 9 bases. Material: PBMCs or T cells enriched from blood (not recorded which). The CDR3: CASSLSRGLIAGVADTQYF. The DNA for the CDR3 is TGTGCCAGCAGTTTATCCCGCGGCTTGATAGCGGGGGTTGCAGATACGCAGTATTTT.